These 7 T cell receptor beta chains share one sample of origin, sequenced in a study of T cell repertoires in cytomegalovirus infection (dated by TCRdb to about 2019). This sample was sequenced with an Illumina HiSeq 1500. The public sequencing data were trimmed at Q25 with fastp and processed into clonotypes with MiXCR by TCRdb, which kept only in-frame beta chains. Merged by CDR3 protein, the rows form single entries marked with the most common genes and DNA. The sample contains 310,000 or so distinct CDR3 sequences, around 9.1% of them found a single time. The ten largest clones add up to around 2.4% of the sample. Sequencing used PBMCs. These receptors originate from a human donor in good health (CMV status not recorded). Some clones in this sample may be carry-over from other donors' samples.

In its sample, this clonotype was seen many times. The chain joins TRBV7-9 to TRBJ2-1, with D perhaps given as TRBD1 or TRBD2 (5 bases each). This CDR3 contains 13 residues. Germline V gene lookup returns CDR1 SEHNR and CDR2 FQNEAQ (reference sequence). The germline V and J ends were trimmed by 5 bases and 9 bases, with 14 bases remaining between them. CDR3 sequence reads: CASSPSEGLEQFF. CDR3 sequence (DNA): TGTGCCAGCAGCCCTTCTGAGGGGCTTGAGCAGTTCTTC.

This clonotype was counted many times. The J gene is TRBJ2-1, the V gene TRBV29-1; D not resolved. Trimming removed 0 bases at V and 5 bases at J, with 8 bases between. CDR1 SQVTM and CDR2 ANQGSEA come from the germline V gene. CDR3 length: 13 residues. The CDR3: CSVEDHIHNEQFF. CDR3 sequence (DNA): TGCAGCGTTGAAGATCACATCCACAATGAGCAGTTCTTC.

This clonotype was seen a handful of times. V usage is TRBV20-1 and J usage is TRBJ1-2; TRBD1 matches at 8 bases. V shed 6 bases and J 7 bases; nucleotides not matched to a gene: 7. The germline CDR1 and CDR2 sequences are DFQATT and SNEGSKA (reference sequence). The CDR3 has 12 residues. In nucleotides, the CDR3 is TGCAGTGCCAGGGGGCAGGGTAGTGGCTACACCTTC. Amino acid sequence: CSARGQGSGYTF.

Concerning this clonotype: This may come from a read error, since a much larger clone is one base off. J is TRBJ2-6 and V is TRBV29-1, with D tentatively TRBD2 (7 bases). Germline CDR1 SQVTM, CDR2 ANQGSEA. This CDR3 comprises 14 residues. The V gene lost 7 bases and the J gene lost 3 bases, with 13 bases spanning the gap. The CDR3 reads CSARGGLGANVLTF. CDR3 bases: TGCAGCGCTAGGGGGGGGCTTGGGGCCAACGTCCTGACTTTC.

This clonotype was observed many times. The V gene is TRBV12-3 or TRBV12-4, the J gene TRBJ2-3; D unresolved. V lost 7 bases and J 4 bases, leaving 15 bases between the germline ends. There are 14 residues in the CDR3. The CDR3 DNA reads TGTGCCAGCACACTATATTCGACCCCAGATACGCAGTATTTT. Translating gives CASTLYSTPDTQYF.

This clonotype was observed a handful of times. This chain uses TRBV28 with TRBJ2-1; TRBD1 agrees at 9 bases. Trimming at V came to 5 bases and at J to 6 bases, leaving 5 bases not matched to a gene. CDR1 and CDR2 (germline): MDHEN, SYDVKM. CDR3 length: 14 amino acids. CDR3 sequence reads: CASSPPGQGNEQFF. CDR3 nucleotides: TGTGCCAGCAGTCCCCCGGGACAGGGCAATGAGCAGTTCTTC.

This clonotype was seen at least ten times. CDR3 sequence (DNA): TGTGCCAGCAGTTCCGGGACCCCTGGCCACAATGAGCAGTTCTTC. Its protein is CASSSGTPGHNEQFF. The chain carries TRBV28 and TRBJ2-1; D possibly matches TRBD1 or TRBD2 (5 bases each). The CDR3 extends over 15 amino acids. CDR1 MDHEN and CDR2 SYDVKM come from the germline V gene. Trimming pared 4 bases from V and 5 bases from J, leaving 15 bases between.